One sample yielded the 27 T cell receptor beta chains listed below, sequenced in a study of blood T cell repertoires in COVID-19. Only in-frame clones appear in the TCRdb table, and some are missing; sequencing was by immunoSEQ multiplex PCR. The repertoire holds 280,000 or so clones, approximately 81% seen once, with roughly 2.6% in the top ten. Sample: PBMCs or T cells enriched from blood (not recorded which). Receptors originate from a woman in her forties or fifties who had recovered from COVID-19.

The CDR3, as DNA: TGTGCCAGTAGTAGATACAGGGGCAACTATGGCTACACCTTC. Its protein is CASSRYRGNYGYTF. The chain is built from TRBV19 and TRBJ1-2, with 7 bases lining up with TRBD1. V was clipped by 4 bases and J by 2 bases; unmatched bases: 4. The CDR3 is 14 residues long. CDR1 and CDR2 from the germline V gene are LNHDA and SQIVND (reference sequence).

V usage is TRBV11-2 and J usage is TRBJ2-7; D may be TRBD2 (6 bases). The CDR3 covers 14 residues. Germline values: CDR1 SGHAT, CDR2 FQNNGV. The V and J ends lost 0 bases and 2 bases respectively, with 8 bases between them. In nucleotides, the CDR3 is TGTGCCAGCAGCTTAGATACGGGAGCCTACGAGCAGTACTTC. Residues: CASSLDTGAYEQYF.

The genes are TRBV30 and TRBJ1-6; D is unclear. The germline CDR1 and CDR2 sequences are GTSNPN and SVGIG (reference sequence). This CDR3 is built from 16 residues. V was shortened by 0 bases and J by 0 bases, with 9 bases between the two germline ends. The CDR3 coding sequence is TGTGCCTGGAGTGTACCAGGCAGCTCCTATAATTCACCCCTCCACTTT. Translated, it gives CAWSVPGSSYNSPLHF.

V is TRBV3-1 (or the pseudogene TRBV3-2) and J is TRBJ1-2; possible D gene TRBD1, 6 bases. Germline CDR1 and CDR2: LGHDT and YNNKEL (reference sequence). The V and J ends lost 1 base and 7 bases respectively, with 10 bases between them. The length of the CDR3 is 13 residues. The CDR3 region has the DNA TGTGCCAGCAGCCAAGGAACAGGGCTTGGCTACACCTTC. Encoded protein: CASSQGTGLGYTF.

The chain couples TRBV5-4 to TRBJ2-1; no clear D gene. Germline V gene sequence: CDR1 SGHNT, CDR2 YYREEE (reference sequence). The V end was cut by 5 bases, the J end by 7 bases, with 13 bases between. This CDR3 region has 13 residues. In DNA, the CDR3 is TGTGCCAGCAGTCGTGAGGCGAGGAATGAGCAGTTCTTC. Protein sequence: CASSREARNEQFF.

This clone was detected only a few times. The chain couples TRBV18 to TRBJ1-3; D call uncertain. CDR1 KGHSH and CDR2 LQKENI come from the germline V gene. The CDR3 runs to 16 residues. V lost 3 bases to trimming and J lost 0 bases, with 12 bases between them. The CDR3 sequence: CASSPRDTPSGNTIYF. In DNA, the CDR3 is TGTGCCAGCTCACCTCGTGACACACCCTCTGGAAACACCATATATTTT.

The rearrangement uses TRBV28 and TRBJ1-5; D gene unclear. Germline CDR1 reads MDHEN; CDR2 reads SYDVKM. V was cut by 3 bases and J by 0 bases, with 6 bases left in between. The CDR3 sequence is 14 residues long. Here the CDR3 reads CASSLYSSNQPQHF. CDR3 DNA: TGTGCCAGCAGTTTGTACAGTAGCAATCAGCCCCAGCATTTT.

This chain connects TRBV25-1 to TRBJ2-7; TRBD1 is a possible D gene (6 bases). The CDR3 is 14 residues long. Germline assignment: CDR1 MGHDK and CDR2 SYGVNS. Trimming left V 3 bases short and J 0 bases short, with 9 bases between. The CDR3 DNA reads TGTGCCAGCAGTGACCCGGACAGCTCCTACGAGCAGTACTTC. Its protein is CASSDPDSSYEQYF.

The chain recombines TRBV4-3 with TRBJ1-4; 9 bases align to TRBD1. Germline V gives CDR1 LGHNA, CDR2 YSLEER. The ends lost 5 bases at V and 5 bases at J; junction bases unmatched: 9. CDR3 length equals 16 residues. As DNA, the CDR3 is TGCGCCAGCAGCAGAAGTCCCGGGACAGGGAATGAAAAACTGTTTTTT. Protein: CASSRSPGTGNEKLFF.

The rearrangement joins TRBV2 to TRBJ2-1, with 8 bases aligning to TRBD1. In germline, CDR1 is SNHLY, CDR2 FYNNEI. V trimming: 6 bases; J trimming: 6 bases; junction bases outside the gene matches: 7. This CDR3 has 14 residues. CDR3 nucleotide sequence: TGTGCCAGCAGGACAGGGGATAGGGGCAATGAGCAGTTCTTC. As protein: CASRTGDRGNEQFF.

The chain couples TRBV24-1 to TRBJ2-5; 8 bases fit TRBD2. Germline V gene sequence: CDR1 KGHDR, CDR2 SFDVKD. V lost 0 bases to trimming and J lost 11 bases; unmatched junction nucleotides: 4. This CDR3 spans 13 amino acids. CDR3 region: CATSDLRRGVQYF. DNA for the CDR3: TGTGCCACCAGTGATTTGCGGCGGGGGGTTCAGTACTTC.

CDR3 sequence (DNA): TGTGCCTGGAGTGTACAGGACAGGGCCACCGGGGAGCTGTTTTTT. Its translation is CAWSVQDRATGELFF. V is TRBV30 and J is TRBJ2-2; TRBD1 agrees at 8 bases. CDR3 size: 15 residues. J gave up 4 bases and V 0 bases, and 4 bases lay outside the gene matches. Germline-derived CDR1 and CDR2 are GTSNPN and SVGIG (reference sequence).

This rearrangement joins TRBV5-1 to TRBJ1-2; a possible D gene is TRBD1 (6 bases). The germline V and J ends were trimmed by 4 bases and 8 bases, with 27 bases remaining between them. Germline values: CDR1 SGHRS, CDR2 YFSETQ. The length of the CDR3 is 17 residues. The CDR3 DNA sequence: TGCGCCAGCAGCAGTCAACCTTCTACAGGGCTCACTGGAGGCTACACCTTC. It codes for CASSSQPSTGLTGGYTF. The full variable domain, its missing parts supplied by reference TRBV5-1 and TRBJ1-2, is KAGVTQTPRYLIKTRGQQVTLSCSPISGHRSVSWYQQTPGQGLQFLFEYFSETQRNKGNFPGRFSGRQFSNSRSEMNVSTLELGDSALYLCASSSQPSTGLTGGYTFGSGTRLTVV.

The DNA for the CDR3 is TGTGCCAGCAGGGCTAGCGGGGGGCCGGGTGATACGCAGTATTTT. It is translated as CASRASGGPGDTQYF. The chain uses TRBV3-1 (or the pseudogene TRBV3-2) and TRBJ2-3, with 11 bases that match TRBD2. CDR1 LGHDT and CDR2 YNNKEL come from the germline V gene (reference sequence). The CDR3 has 15 amino acids. The trim removed 6 bases at V and 6 bases at J, leaving 8 bases unmatched.

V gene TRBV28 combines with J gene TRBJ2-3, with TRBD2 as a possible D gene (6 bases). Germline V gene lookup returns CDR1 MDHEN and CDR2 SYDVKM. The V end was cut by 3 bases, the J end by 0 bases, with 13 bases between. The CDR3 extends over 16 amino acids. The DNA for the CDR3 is TGTGCCAGCAGTTTGGGTAGCGGCACTAGCACAGATACGCAGTATTTT. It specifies CASSLGSGTSTDTQYF.

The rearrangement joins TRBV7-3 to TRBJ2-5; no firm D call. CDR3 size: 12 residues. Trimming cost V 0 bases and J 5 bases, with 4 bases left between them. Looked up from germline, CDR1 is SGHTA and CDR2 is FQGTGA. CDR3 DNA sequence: TGTGCCAGCAGCTTAACGAGGGAGACCCAGTACTTC. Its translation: CASSLTRETQYF.

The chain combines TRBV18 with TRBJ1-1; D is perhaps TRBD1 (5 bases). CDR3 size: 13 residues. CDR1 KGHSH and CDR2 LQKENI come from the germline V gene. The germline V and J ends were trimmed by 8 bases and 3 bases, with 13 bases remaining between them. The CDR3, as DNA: TGTGCCAGCGGGGAGGGGTTCTACACTGAAGCTTTCTTT. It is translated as CASGEGFYTEAFF.

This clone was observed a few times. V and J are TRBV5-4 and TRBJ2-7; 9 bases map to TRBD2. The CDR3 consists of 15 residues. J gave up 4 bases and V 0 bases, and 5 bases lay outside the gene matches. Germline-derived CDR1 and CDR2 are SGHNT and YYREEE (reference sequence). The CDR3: CASSLGPSGDYEQYF. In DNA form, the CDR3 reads TGTGCCAGCAGCTTGGGGCCTAGCGGGGATTACGAGCAGTACTTC.

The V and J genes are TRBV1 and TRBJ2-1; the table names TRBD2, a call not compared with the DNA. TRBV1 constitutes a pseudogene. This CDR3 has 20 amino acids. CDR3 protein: CTSSQDLEWRGASSYNEQFF. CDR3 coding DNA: TGCACCAGCAGCCAAGATCTGGAGTGGCGGGGGGCCTCTTCCTACAATGAGCAGTTCTTC.

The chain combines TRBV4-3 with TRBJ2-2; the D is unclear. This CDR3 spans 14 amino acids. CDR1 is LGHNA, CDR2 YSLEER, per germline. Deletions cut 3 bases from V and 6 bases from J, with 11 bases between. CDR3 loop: CASSHSAWAGELFF. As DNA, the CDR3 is TGCGCCAGCAGCCATTCAGCGTGGGCCGGGGAGCTGTTTTTT.

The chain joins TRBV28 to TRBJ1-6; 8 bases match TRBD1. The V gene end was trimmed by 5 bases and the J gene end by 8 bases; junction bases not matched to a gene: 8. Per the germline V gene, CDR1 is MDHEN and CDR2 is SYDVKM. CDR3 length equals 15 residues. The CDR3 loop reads CASSRRQGRHSPLHF. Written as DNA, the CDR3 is TGTGCCAGCAGTAGACGACAGGGGAGACATTCACCCCTCCACTTT.

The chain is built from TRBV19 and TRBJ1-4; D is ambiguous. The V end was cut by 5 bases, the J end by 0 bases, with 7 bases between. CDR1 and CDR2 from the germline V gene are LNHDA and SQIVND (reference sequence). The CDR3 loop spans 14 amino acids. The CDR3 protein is CASSDTSTNEKLFF. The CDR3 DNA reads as TGTGCCAGTAGTGACACATCAACTAATGAAAAACTGTTTTTT.

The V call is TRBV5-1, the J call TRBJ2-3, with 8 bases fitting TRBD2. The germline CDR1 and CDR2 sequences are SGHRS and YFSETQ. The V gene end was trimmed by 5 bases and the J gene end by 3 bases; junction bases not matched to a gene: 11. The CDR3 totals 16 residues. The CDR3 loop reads CASSFTAGGPTDTQYF. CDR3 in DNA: TGCGCCAGCAGTTTTACGGCGGGGGGCCCTACAGATACGCAGTATTTT.

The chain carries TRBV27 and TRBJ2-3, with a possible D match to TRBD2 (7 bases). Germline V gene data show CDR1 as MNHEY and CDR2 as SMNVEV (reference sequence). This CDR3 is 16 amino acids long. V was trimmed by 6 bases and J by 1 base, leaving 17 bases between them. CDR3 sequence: CASRAVGGPRTDTQYF. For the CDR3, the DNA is TGTGCCAGCAGGGCCGTCGGGGGGCCTCGCACAGATACGCAGTATTTT.

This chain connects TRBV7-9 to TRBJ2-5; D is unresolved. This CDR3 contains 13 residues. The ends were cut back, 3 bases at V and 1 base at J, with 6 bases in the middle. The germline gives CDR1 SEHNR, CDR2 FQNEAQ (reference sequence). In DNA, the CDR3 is TGTGCCAGCAGCTTTCAGATCCAAGAGACCCAGTACTTC. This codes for CASSFQIQETQYF.

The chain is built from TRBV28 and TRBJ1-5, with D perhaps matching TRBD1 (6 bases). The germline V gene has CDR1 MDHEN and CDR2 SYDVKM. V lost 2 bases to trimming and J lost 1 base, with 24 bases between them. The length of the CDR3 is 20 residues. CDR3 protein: CASSLPPAAGAVSSNQPQHF. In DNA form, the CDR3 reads TGTGCCAGCAGTTTACCACCGGCCGCAGGGGCCGTATCGAGCAATCAGCCCCAGCATTTT. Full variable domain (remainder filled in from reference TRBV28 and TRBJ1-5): DVKVTQSSRYLVKRTGEKVFLECVQDMDHENMFWYRQDPGLGLRLIYFSYDVKMKEKGDIPEGYSVSREKKERFSLILESASTNQTSMYLCASSLPPAAGAVSSNQPQHFGDGTRLSIL.

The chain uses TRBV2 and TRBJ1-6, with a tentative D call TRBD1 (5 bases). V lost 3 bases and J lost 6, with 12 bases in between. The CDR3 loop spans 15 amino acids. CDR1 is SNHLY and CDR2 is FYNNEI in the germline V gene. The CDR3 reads CASSEGQGGNSPLHF. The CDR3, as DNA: TGTGCCAGCAGTGAGGGCCAGGGAGGTAATTCACCCCTCCACTTT.